Included here is one T cell receptor beta chain sequence, with context. In the original workflow: Nucleated cell counts were estimated from reference gene primer amplification. Profiled with immunoSEQ multiplex PCR; TCRdb holds only in-frame clones, not every one. V and J calls and clone size follow that table, whereas D and trimming were derived from the DNA. The sample has roughly 240,000 clones; approximately 83% are singletons. This sample is drawn from a study of blood T cell repertoires in COVID-19. The ends were cut back, 5 bases at V and 3 bases at J, with 20 bases in the middle. This CDR3 has 18 amino acids. CDR1 and CDR2 (germline): SNHLY, FYNNEI.

The sequencing sample was made of peripheral blood. The gene calls are TRBV2 and TRBJ1-6, with D possibly being TRBD1 (6 bases). This TCR came from a woman aged 30 to 39 who had recovered from COVID-19. The CDR3 is CASSKDSGRVDYNSPLHF. In nucleotides, the CDR3 is TGTGCCAGCAGTAAGGACAGCGGGAGGGTCGACTATAATTCACCCCTCCACTTT.